These T cell receptor beta chains were read from a single sample in a study of blood T cell repertoires in COVID-19. Libraries were prepared by immunoSEQ multiplex PCR; TCRdb keeps only in-frame clonotypes and omits some of them. The sample yields over 90,000 clones, 88% seen once. Sequencing input: peripheral blood. All receptors derive from a human donor in a cohort sampled during active COVID-19. Both conserved end residues are part of each CDR3. D genes are given only for firm matches. Clone size appears in some rows only: once, few, many, or a class for an expanded clone.

clone_size: NA; d_call: TRBD1; v_call: TRBV2; j_call: TRBJ2-1; cdr3_aa: CASSPRTGLNEQFF; cdr3_nt: TGTGCCAGCAGTCCTCGGACAGGGCTCAATGAGCAGTTCTTC
clone_size: NA; d_call: TRBD1; v_call: TRBV6-1; j_call: TRBJ1-3; cdr3_aa: CASSEGTVTGSRNTIYF; cdr3_nt: TGTGCCAGCAGTGAGGGGACAGTCACTGGGTCTCGGAACACCATATATTTT
clone_size: NA; d_call: TRBD2; v_call: TRBV11-3; j_call: TRBJ2-7; cdr3_aa: CASSLGGGLAGGYEQYF; cdr3_nt: TGTGCCAGCAGCTTAGGAGGTGGCCTAGCGGGGGGCTACGAGCAGTACTTC
clone_size: NA; d_call: TRBD1; v_call: TRBV28; j_call: TRBJ2-7; cdr3_aa: CASGRQGARDEQYF; cdr3_nt: TGTGCCAGCGGTCGACAGGGGGCTAGGGACGAGCAGTACTTC
clone_size: NA; d_call: NA; v_call: TRBV5-6; j_call: TRBJ2-3; cdr3_aa: CASSFGGDTQYF; cdr3_nt: TGTGCCAGCAGCTTCGGAGGAGATACGCAGTATTTT
clone_size: NA; d_call: TRBD2; v_call: TRBV7-2; j_call: TRBJ2-1; cdr3_aa: CASSLERGGREQFF; cdr3_nt: TGTGCCAGCAGCTTAGAGCGGGGGGGCCGTGAGCAGTTCTTC
clone_size: NA; d_call: TRBD1; v_call: TRBV19; j_call: TRBJ1-2; cdr3_aa: CASSSTGDGYTF; cdr3_nt: TGTGCCAGTAGCTCGACAGGGGATGGCTACACCTTC
clone_size: once; d_call: TRBD1; v_call: TRBV6-5; j_call: TRBJ2-2; cdr3_aa: CASSLDRGIAGELFF; cdr3_nt: TGTGCCAGCAGTCTAGACAGGGGGATCGCCGGGGAGCTGTTTTTT
clone_size: NA; d_call: TRBD1; v_call: TRBV5-1; j_call: TRBJ1-2; cdr3_aa: CASSLEGDRVYGYTF; cdr3_nt: TGCGCCAGCAGCTTGGAAGGGGACAGGGTCTATGGCTACACCTTC
clone_size: NA; d_call: NA; v_call: TRBV6-5; j_call: TRBJ2-7; cdr3_aa: CASSKLDEQYF; cdr3_nt: TGTGCCAGCAGTAAACTAGATGAGCAGTACTTC
clone_size: few; d_call: TRBD1; v_call: TRBV10-2; j_call: TRBJ1-3; cdr3_aa: CASSAPGQGAGNTIYF; cdr3_nt: TGCGCCAGCAGCGCACCGGGACAGGGGGCAGGAAACACCATATATTTT
clone_size: NA; d_call: TRBD2; v_call: TRBV2; j_call: TRBJ2-1; cdr3_aa: CASIKTGTSGFYNEQFF; cdr3_nt: TGTGCCAGCATCAAGACCGGGACTAGCGGGTTCTACAATGAGCAGTTCTTC
clone_size: NA; d_call: NA; v_call: TRBV27; j_call: TRBJ2-3; cdr3_aa: CASRTSTDTQYF; cdr3_nt: TGTGCCAGTCGGACTAGCACAGATACGCAGTATTTT
clone_size: NA; d_call: NA; v_call: TRBV7-6; j_call: TRBJ1-1; cdr3_aa: CASSFGGGDEAFF; cdr3_nt: TGTGCCAGCAGCTTTGGAGGAGGGGATGAAGCTTTCTTT
clone_size: NA; d_call: NA; v_call: TRBV19; j_call: TRBJ2-2; cdr3_aa: CASSQRGRGLNTGELFF; cdr3_nt: TGTGCCAGTAGCCAAAGGGGGAGGGGACTAAACACCGGGGAGCTGTTTTTT
clone_size: few; d_call: NA; v_call: TRBV18; j_call: TRBJ2-2; cdr3_aa: CASSRKRELNTGELFF; cdr3_nt: TGTGCCAGCTCTCGGAAGAGGGAACTGAACACCGGGGAGCTGTTTTTT
clone_size: NA; d_call: TRBD1; v_call: TRBV25-1; j_call: TRBJ1-5; cdr3_aa: CASRGPNQPQHF; cdr3_nt: TGTGCCAGTAGGGGGCCCAATCAGCCCCAGCATTTT
clone_size: NA; d_call: TRBD1; v_call: TRBV30; j_call: TRBJ1-6; cdr3_aa: CAWTYGQGGSPLHF; cdr3_nt: TGTGCCTGGACTTACGGACAGGGAGGATCACCCCTCCACTTT
clone_size: NA; d_call: TRBD1; v_call: TRBV5-1; j_call: TRBJ2-7; cdr3_aa: CASSFGTGGSYEQYF; cdr3_nt: TGCGCCAGCAGCTTCGGGACAGGGGGATCCTACGAGCAGTACTTC
clone_size: few; d_call: NA; v_call: TRBV3-1/TRBV3-2; j_call: TRBJ1-1; cdr3_aa: CASSQARPPNTEAFF; cdr3_nt: TGTGCCAGCAGCCAAGCGAGGCCACCGAACACTGAAGCTTTCTTT
clone_size: NA; d_call: TRBD2; v_call: TRBV3-1/TRBV3-2; j_call: TRBJ2-7; cdr3_aa: CASSQMAGGAYEQYF; cdr3_nt: TGTGCCAGCAGCCAAATGGCGGGAGGAGCCTACGAGCAGTACTTC
clone_size: NA; d_call: TRBD2; v_call: TRBV6-5; j_call: TRBJ2-1; cdr3_aa: CASSSRLAGYNEQFF; cdr3_nt: TGTGCCAGCAGTTCCAGACTAGCGGGGTACAATGAGCAGTTCTTC
clone_size: once; d_call: NA; v_call: TRBV10-3; j_call: TRBJ1-1; cdr3_aa: CAIRRSLNTEAFF; cdr3_nt: TGTGCCATCAGGAGGAGTTTGAACACTGAAGCTTTCTTT
clone_size: NA; d_call: NA; v_call: TRBV14; j_call: TRBJ2-5; cdr3_aa: CASSQVRGETQYF; cdr3_nt: TGTGCCAGCAGCCAAGTTAGGGGTGAGACCCAGTACTTC
clone_size: NA; d_call: TRBD1; v_call: TRBV6-5; j_call: TRBJ1-6; cdr3_aa: CASSLRQGRDSPLHF; cdr3_nt: TGTGCCAGCAGTTTAAGACAGGGCCGGGATTCACCCCTCCACTTT
clone_size: NA; d_call: TRBD1; v_call: TRBV29-1; j_call: TRBJ1-5; cdr3_aa: CRRVSQGPNQPQHF; cdr3_nt: TGCAGAAGGGTGTCACAGGGGCCCAATCAGCCCCAGCATTTT
clone_size: once; d_call: NA; v_call: TRBV6-5; j_call: TRBJ1-6; cdr3_aa: CASSYRTRIYSPLHF; cdr3_nt: TGTGCCAGCAGTTATCGGACTCGAATTTATTCACCCCTCCACTTT
clone_size: NA; d_call: TRBD2; v_call: TRBV9; j_call: TRBJ2-7; cdr3_aa: CASSVVQREAGTEQYF; cdr3_nt: TGTGCCAGCAGCGTAGTCCAGCGGGAGGCCGGGACCGAGCAGTACTTC
clone_size: NA; d_call: TRBD1; v_call: TRBV7-8; j_call: TRBJ1-2; cdr3_aa: CASSAGQGVNSYGYTF; cdr3_nt: TGTGCCAGCAGCGCGGGACAGGGCGTTAACTCCTATGGCTACACCTTC
clone_size: NA; d_call: TRBD1; v_call: TRBV5-1; j_call: TRBJ1-1; cdr3_aa: CASSLAGTGKTEAFF; cdr3_nt: TGCGCCAGCAGCTTGGCCGGGACAGGGAAGACTGAAGCTTTCTTT
clone_size: NA; d_call: NA; v_call: TRBV7-8; j_call: TRBJ2-1; cdr3_aa: CASSLVTVHNEQFF; cdr3_nt: TGTGCCAGCAGCTTAGTTACAGTGCACAATGAGCAGTTCTTC
clone_size: NA; d_call: TRBD2; v_call: TRBV3-1/TRBV3-2; j_call: TRBJ2-1; cdr3_aa: CASSFSGTSGYNEQFF; cdr3_nt: TGTGCCAGCAGCTTTAGCGGGACTAGCGGCTACAATGAGCAGTTCTTC
clone_size: NA; d_call: TRBD1; v_call: TRBV4-3; j_call: TRBJ1-2; cdr3_aa: CASSQNTGDSTYGYTF; cdr3_nt: TGCGCCAGCAGCCAAAATACAGGGGATTCGACCTATGGCTACACCTTC
clone_size: NA; d_call: TRBD2; v_call: TRBV3-1/TRBV3-2; j_call: TRBJ2-2; cdr3_aa: CASSQGRLTSGRGNTGELFF; cdr3_nt: TGTGCCAGCAGCCAAGGTCGACTGACTAGCGGGAGGGGTAACACCGGGGAGCTGTTTTTT
clone_size: NA; d_call: NA; v_call: TRBV3-1/TRBV3-2; j_call: TRBJ2-7; cdr3_aa: CASSNGPFGGEQYF; cdr3_nt: TGTGCCAGCAGCAACGGGCCCTTCGGAGGCGAGCAGTACTTC
clone_size: NA; d_call: NA; v_call: TRBV18; j_call: TRBJ1-1; cdr3_aa: CASSPQEGIGAEAFF; cdr3_nt: TGTGCCAGCTCACCCCAGGAGGGTATAGGGGCTGAAGCTTTCTTT
clone_size: NA; d_call: NA; v_call: TRBV10-3; j_call: TRBJ2-3; cdr3_aa: CAISPVSTDTQYF; cdr3_nt: TGTGCCATCAGCCCGGTTAGCACAGATACGCAGTATTTT
clone_size: NA; d_call: NA; v_call: TRBV5-1; j_call: TRBJ2-7; cdr3_aa: CASSLEIRGLYEQYF; cdr3_nt: TGCGCCAGCAGCTTGGAGATCAGGGGCCTTTACGAGCAGTACTTC
clone_size: NA; d_call: TRBD1; v_call: TRBV4-3; j_call: TRBJ1-6; cdr3_aa: CASSLRTGLSSYNSPLHF; cdr3_nt: TGCGCCAGCAGCCTTCGGACAGGGCTGAGCTCCTATAATTCACCCCTCCACTTT
clone_size: NA; d_call: NA; v_call: TRBV5-4; j_call: TRBJ2-3; cdr3_aa: CASRPGSARSTDTQYF; cdr3_nt: TGTGCCAGCAGGCCGGGATCAGCGAGAAGCACAGATACGCAGTATTTT
clone_size: NA; d_call: NA; v_call: TRBV15; j_call: TRBJ2-6; cdr3_aa: CATSLGANVLTF; cdr3_nt: TGTGCCACCTCCCTCGGGGCCAACGTCCTGACTTTC
clone_size: NA; d_call: TRBD1; v_call: TRBV11-2; j_call: TRBJ1-4; cdr3_aa: CASSPLQTGNEKLFF; cdr3_nt: TGTGCCAGCAGCCCCTTACAGACAGGGAATGAAAAACTGTTTTTT
clone_size: NA; d_call: NA; v_call: TRBV4-1; j_call: TRBJ1-2; cdr3_aa: CASSQGGGLYGYTF; cdr3_nt: TGCGCCAGCAGCCAAGGGGGAGGCCTCTATGGCTACACCTTC
clone_size: NA; d_call: TRBD1; v_call: TRBV4-3; j_call: TRBJ2-2; cdr3_aa: CASSQGTGGTGELFF; cdr3_nt: TGCGCCAGCAGCCAAGGGACAGGGGGCACCGGGGAGCTGTTTTTT
clone_size: NA; d_call: NA; v_call: TRBV7-9; j_call: TRBJ1-1; cdr3_aa: CASSPLAGPNTEAFF; cdr3_nt: TGTGCCAGCAGCCCCTTGGCAGGGCCGAACACTGAAGCTTTCTTT
clone_size: NA; d_call: NA; v_call: TRBV11-2; j_call: TRBJ2-5; cdr3_aa: CASSDIRTAQETQYF; cdr3_nt: TGTGCCAGCAGCGACATCCGGACAGCCCAAGAGACCCAGTACTTC
clone_size: NA; d_call: NA; v_call: TRBV19; j_call: TRBJ1-6; cdr3_aa: CASSMWQGDSPLHF; cdr3_nt: TGTGCCAGTAGTATGTGGCAGGGTGATTCACCCCTCCACTTT
clone_size: once; d_call: NA; v_call: TRBV5-6; j_call: TRBJ1-1; cdr3_aa: CASSLDGAEAFF; cdr3_nt: TGTGCCAGCAGCTTGGATGGGGCGGAAGCTTTCTTT
clone_size: NA; d_call: NA; v_call: TRBV7-9; j_call: TRBJ1-5; cdr3_aa: CASSTWGDSNQPQHF; cdr3_nt: TGTGCCAGCAGCACCTGGGGGGATAGCAATCAGCCCCAGCATTTT
clone_size: NA; d_call: NA; v_call: TRBV6-2/TRBV6-3; j_call: TRBJ2-1; cdr3_aa: CASSSTGRGEQFF; cdr3_nt: TGTGCCAGCAGTTCTACAGGGAGAGGTGAGCAGTTCTTC
clone_size: NA; d_call: NA; v_call: TRBV6-5; j_call: TRBJ2-1; cdr3_aa: CASSYEMLRSYNEQFF; cdr3_nt: TGTGCCAGCAGTTACGAGATGTTACGCTCCTACAATGAGCAGTTCTTC
clone_size: once; d_call: TRBD1; v_call: TRBV28; j_call: TRBJ1-1; cdr3_aa: CASSFASTGDKSTEAFF; cdr3_nt: TGTGCCAGCAGTTTTGCGTCGACAGGGGATAAGAGTACTGAAGCTTTCTTT
clone_size: NA; d_call: TRBD2; v_call: TRBV5-1; j_call: TRBJ2-1; cdr3_aa: CASSLEAGRASDSSGRSDEQFF; cdr3_nt: TGCGCCAGCAGCTTGGAGGCGGGCAGGGCAAGCGACTCTAGCGGGAGATCTGATGAGCAGTTCTTC
clone_size: NA; d_call: TRBD1; v_call: TRBV6-5; j_call: TRBJ1-2; cdr3_aa: CASSLQGGYGYTF; cdr3_nt: TGTGCCAGCAGTCTACAGGGGGGCTATGGCTACACCTTC
clone_size: NA; d_call: TRBD2; v_call: TRBV10-2; j_call: TRBJ2-1; cdr3_aa: CASSSGTSGYNEQFF; cdr3_nt: TGCGCCAGCAGCTCCGGGACTAGCGGCTACAATGAGCAGTTCTTC
clone_size: once; d_call: NA; v_call: TRBV4-1; j_call: TRBJ2-3; cdr3_aa: CASSQEASASTDTQYF; cdr3_nt: TGCGCCAGCAGCCAAGAGGCTAGCGCTAGCACAGATACGCAGTATTTT
clone_size: NA; d_call: TRBD1; v_call: TRBV18; j_call: TRBJ2-7; cdr3_aa: CASSSGTGTYEQYF; cdr3_nt: TGTGCCAGCTCCTCCGGGACAGGGACCTACGAGCAGTACTTC
clone_size: NA; d_call: NA; v_call: TRBV4-2; j_call: TRBJ2-1; cdr3_aa: CASSHRGAASYNEQFF; cdr3_nt: TGTGCCAGCAGCCACCGGGGGGCAGCGTCCTACAATGAGCAGTTCTTC
clone_size: NA; d_call: NA; v_call: TRBV6-5; j_call: TRBJ1-3; cdr3_aa: CASSQEGRQNTIYF; cdr3_nt: TGTGCCAGCAGCCAGGAGGGACGTCAAAACACCATATATTTT